This TCR beta chain comes out of a study of blood T cell repertoires in COVID-19 (TCRdb year 2020). For the study in its entirety: Samples covering the acute and convalescent phases of COVID-19 were provided by collaborators in the United States, Italy and Spain. The prospective study material was composed of cDNA or gDNA derived from T cells, B-cell-depleted T cells, or PBMCs. The dataset comprised deeply sampled blood TCRbeta repertoires from subjects exposed to, actively infected with, or recovered from COVID-19. The repertoires were released in a freely available public database meant as a resource for research on the immune response to SARS-CoV-2. Samples were obtained from the ongoing ImmuneRACE study (first 160 participants) and from about 1,300 subjects provided by 6 global collaborators. A de-identified subject ID, COVID-19 status, age in years and sex were almost always included in the sample metadata. HLA class I and class II types, where available, came from metadata supplied by the sample provider rather than from assay-based typing.

Overall study outcomes, separate from this receptor: The quantity of clinical and demographic metadata differed by source and by participant and was supplied without curation.

In Seattle, one collaborating source enrolled patients while the infection was active and tracked those patients longitudinally over the course of disease. Collaborating institutions collected whole blood in K2EDTA tubes following their own protocols. For TCRbeta analysis, collaborators shipped samples in one of three forms: frozen whole blood, isolated PBMCs, or DNA extracted from either of those sample types. TCRbeta CDR3 regions were amplified from genomic DNA using the immunoSEQ Assay, a bias-controlled multiplex PCR. In the paper's pipeline: The number of nucleated cells in each sample was estimated by amplification of reference gene primers within the assay. To quantify the absolute abundance of each unique TCRbeta CDR3 rearrangement, sequence reads were collapsed and filtered. For each sample, productive Simpson clonality was calculated by taking the square root of Simpson's diversity index across productive rearrangements. The table comes from immuneACCESS by way of TCRdb, which keeps in-frame sequences with V and J called. Part of the clones is missing from these tables; in studies checked, under half for an unresolved V gene and the rest for unknown reasons. V and J calls and clone size are copied from that table; D and trimming were computed from the DNA. Recorded for this sample are 200,000 to 250,000 clones; approximately 80% of them occurred a single time. About 8.3% of the sample goes to the ten largest clones.

The CDR3 measures 15 amino acids from cysteine to phenylalanine. The only DNA kept is the CDR3, 45 bases in frame from the first base. The germline V gene encodes CDR1 MDHEN and CDR2 SYDVKM. Trimming takes 2 bases from V and 0 bases from J, and the germline ends sit 8 bases apart. About this clone itself: Its antigen target is currently unknown. Per-nucleotide qualities are absent, and no much larger clonotype sits a single base away.

The rearranged segments are TRBV28 and TRBJ2-1; a confident D gene designation cannot be given. Material for sequencing was peripheral blood. The receptor was isolated from a woman older than 75 with COVID-19, enrolled during active disease. The nucleotide sequence reads as follows: TGTGCCAGCAGTTTAAATCCGAGCTCCTACAATGAGCAGTTCTTC. Its translation is CASSLNPSSYNEQFF. Reference TRBV28 and TRBJ2-1 proteins supply the regions before and after the CDR3; the full variable domain is: DVKVTQSSRYLVKRTGEKVFLECVQDMDHENMFWYRQDPGLGLRLIYFSYDVKMKEKGDIPEGYSVSREKKERFSLILESASTNQTSMYLCASSLNPSSYNEQFFGPGTRLTVL.